The T cell receptor (beta chain) under discussion was sequenced for a study of T cells in Graves' hyperthyroidism and ophthalmopathy. Hyperthyroidism, newly diagnosed and lasting under 2 months, affected patients aged 18 to 65. The authors obtained PBMCs from over 7.5 ml of fresh peripheral blood. Amplification yielded TCR beta CDR3 regions, with RNA transcripts as the source. First-round RT-PCR with HTBI primers amplified the TCR CDR3 region. TCRdb reprocessed the multiplex PCR reads via MiXCR and lists one record per CDR3 protein. This sample yields hundreds of thousands of distinct CDR3 sequences, of which approximately 20% are seen a single time; 3.5% to 4% belongs to the top ten. This clonotype was seen a single time. The receptor's source is a woman between 18 and 30 years old with Graves' hyperthyroidism. Sequenced input: blood.

CDR3 in amino acids: CASSLVGLREETQYF. The CDR3 bases are TGTGCCAGCAGCTTGGTGGGACTAAGGGAAGAGACCCAGTACTTC. V usage is TRBV5-6 and J usage is TRBJ2-5; 7 bases line up with TRBD2. V was clipped by 0 bases and J by 3 bases; unmatched bases: 5. The CDR3 totals 15 residues. Germline CDR1 is SGHDT and CDR2 is YYEEEE. Complete variable domain (other parts from reference TRBV5-6 and TRBJ2-5): DAGVTQSPTHLIKTRGQQVTLRCSPKSGHDTVSWYQQALGQGPQFIFQYYEEEERQRGNFPDRFSGHQFPNYSSELNVNALLLGDSALYLCASSLVGLREETQYFGPGTRLLVL.